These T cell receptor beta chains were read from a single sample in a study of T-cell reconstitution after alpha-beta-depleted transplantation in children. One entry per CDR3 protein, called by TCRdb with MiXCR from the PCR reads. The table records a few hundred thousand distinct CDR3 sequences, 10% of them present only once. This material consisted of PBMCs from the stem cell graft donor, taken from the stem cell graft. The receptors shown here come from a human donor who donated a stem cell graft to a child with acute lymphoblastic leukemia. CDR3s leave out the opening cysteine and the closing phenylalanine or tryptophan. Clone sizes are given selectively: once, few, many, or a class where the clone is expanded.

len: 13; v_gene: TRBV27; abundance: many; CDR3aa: ASRDRDYSNQPQH
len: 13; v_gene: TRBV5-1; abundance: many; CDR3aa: ASSFERSGANEQF
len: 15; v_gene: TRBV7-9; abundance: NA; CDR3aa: ASSRWTGGEEVGEAF
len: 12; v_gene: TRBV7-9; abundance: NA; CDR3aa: ASSGADNFYEQY
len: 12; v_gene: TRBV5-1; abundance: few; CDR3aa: ASSREQGTHEQY
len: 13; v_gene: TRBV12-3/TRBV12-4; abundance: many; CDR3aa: ASSLGGLAGDEQY
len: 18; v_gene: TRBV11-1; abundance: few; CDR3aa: ASSLAVERTGGSGNTEAF
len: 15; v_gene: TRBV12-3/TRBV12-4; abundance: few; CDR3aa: ASSSSVLAGESDTQY
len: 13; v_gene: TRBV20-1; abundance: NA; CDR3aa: SASPGYGPYNEQF
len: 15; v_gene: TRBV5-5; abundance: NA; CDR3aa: ASSGLPTSAGTDTQY
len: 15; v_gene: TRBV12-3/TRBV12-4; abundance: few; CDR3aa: ASSLPPGTSSYNEQF
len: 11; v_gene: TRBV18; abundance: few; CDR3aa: ASSSANFYGYT
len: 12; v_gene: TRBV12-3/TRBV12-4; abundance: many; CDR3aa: ASSLAGSSYEQY
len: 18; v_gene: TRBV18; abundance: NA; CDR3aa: ASSPNIRVSRGSGANVLT
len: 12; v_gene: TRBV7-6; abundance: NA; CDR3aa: ASSRRDPGEKLF
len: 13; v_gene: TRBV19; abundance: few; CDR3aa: ASSNGQGPYNEQF
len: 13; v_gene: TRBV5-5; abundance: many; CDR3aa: ASSLAGRSNYGYT
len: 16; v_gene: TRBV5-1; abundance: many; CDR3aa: ASSAKGGQGRLQETQY